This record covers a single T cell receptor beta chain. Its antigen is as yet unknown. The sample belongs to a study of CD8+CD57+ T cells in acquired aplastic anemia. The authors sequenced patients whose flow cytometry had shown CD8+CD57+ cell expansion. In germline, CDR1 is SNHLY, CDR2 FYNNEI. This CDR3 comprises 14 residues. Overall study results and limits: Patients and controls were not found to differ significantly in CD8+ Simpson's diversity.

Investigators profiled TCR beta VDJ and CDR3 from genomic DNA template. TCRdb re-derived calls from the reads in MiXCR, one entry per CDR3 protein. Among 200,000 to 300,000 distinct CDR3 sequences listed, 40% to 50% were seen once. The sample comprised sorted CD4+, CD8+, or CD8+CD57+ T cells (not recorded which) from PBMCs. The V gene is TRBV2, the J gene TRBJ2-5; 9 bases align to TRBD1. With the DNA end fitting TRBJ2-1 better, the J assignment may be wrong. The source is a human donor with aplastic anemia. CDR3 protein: CASSLDRGWDEQFF. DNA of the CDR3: TGTGCCAGCAGTTTAGACAGGGGGTGGGATGAGCAGTTCTTC.